These 17 T cell receptor beta chains came from one sample sequenced in a study of neurological immune-mediated disorders. TCRdb ran MiXCR on the 5' RACE reads and lists one entry per CDR3 protein. Of tens of thousands of distinct CDR3 sequences listed, 4.5% to 7% are singletons. The sample was CD4+ T cells from blood. These receptors all come from a woman aged 18-35 years with multiple sclerosis.

This clonotype occurred many times. The chain couples TRBV5-1 to TRBJ1-5; D unclear. Germline CDR1 is SGHRS and CDR2 is YFSETQ. Trimming cost V 0 bases and J 7 bases, with 8 bases left between them. CDR3 size: 13 residues. In DNA, the CDR3 is TGCGCCAGCAGCTTGGAGGGAGGCCAGCCCCAGCATTTT. Translating gives CASSLEGGQPQHF. Drawing the rest from reference TRBV5-1 and TRBJ1-5, the complete variable domain is KAGVTQTPRYLIKTRGQQVTLSCSPISGHRSVSWYQQTPGQGLQFLFEYFSETQRNKGNFPGRFSGRQFSNSRSEMNVSTLELGDSALYLCASSLEGGQPQHFGDGTRLSIL.

V and J are TRBV5-1 and TRBJ2-3, with 7 bases lining up with TRBD2. CDR3 length: 14 amino acids. After removal of 2 bases from V and 2 bases from J, the junction contained 2 bases not matched to a gene. Germline-derived CDR1 and CDR2 are SGHRS and YFSETQ. CDR3 coding DNA: TGCGCCAGCAGCTTCGGGACTAACACAGATACGCAGTATTTT. It codes for CASSFGTNTDTQYF. The full variable domain, rest sourced from reference TRBV5-1 and TRBJ2-3, is KAGVTQTPRYLIKTRGQQVTLSCSPISGHRSVSWYQQTPGQGLQFLFEYFSETQRNKGNFPGRFSGRQFSNSRSEMNVSTLELGDSALYLCASSFGTNTDTQYFGPGTRLTVL.

There are many counts of this clonotype. This chain joins TRBV6-5 and TRBJ2-2; tentative D call: TRBD1 (6 bases). Trimming cost V 6 bases and J 6 bases, with 11 bases left between them. The CDR3 is made up of 13 amino acids. Germline values: CDR1 MNHEY, CDR2 SVGAGI. The CDR3 reads CASSLNRAGELFF. In DNA form, the CDR3 reads TGTGCCAGCAGCCTAAACAGGGCCGGGGAGCTGTTTTTT.

V is TRBV14 and J is TRBJ2-1; D is possibly TRBD2 (5 bases). Trimming pared 5 bases from V and 0 bases from J, leaving 11 bases between. This CDR3 is 15 amino acids long. Germline loops: CDR1 SGHDN, CDR2 FVKESK. For the CDR3, the DNA is TGTGCCAGCAGCTTCAGCGGACTCTCCTACAATGAGCAGTTCTTC. It is translated as CASSFSGLSYNEQFF.

Many counts were recorded for this clonotype. The chain couples TRBV7-3 to TRBJ2-1; 10 positions agree with TRBD2. V lost 5 bases, J lost 4 bases, and 5 bases stayed unmatched. CDR3 size: 15 residues. CDR1 is SGHTA and CDR2 is FQGTGA in the germline V gene. This CDR3 reads CASSPIAGGYNEQFF. In DNA form, the CDR3 reads TGTGCCAGCAGCCCTATAGCGGGGGGATACAATGAGCAGTTCTTC.

This clonotype was picked up many times. The chain has TRBV12-3 or TRBV12-4 and TRBJ1-5; 7 bases line up with TRBD1. V lost 1 base, J lost 9 bases, and 9 bases stayed unmatched. CDR3 length: 15 amino acids. CDR3 sequence (DNA): TGTGCCAGCAGTTTAGACGAACAGGGGAGTCGGCCCCAGCATTTT. Its protein is CASSLDEQGSRPQHF.

This clonotype was observed many times. This chain links TRBV7-8 with TRBJ2-1; 11 bases are a match to TRBD1. The V gene's germline CDR1 is SGHVS and CDR2 FQNEAQ. The CDR3 extends over 15 amino acids. The V and J ends lost 6 bases and 3 bases, in that order; junction bases with no gene match: 4. The CDR3 region is CASRTGTGGYNEQFF. CDR3 bases: TGTGCCAGCAGGACCGGGACAGGGGGCTACAATGAGCAGTTCTTC.

This clonotype was recorded at least ten times. This CDR3 reads CASSETYEQYV. The CDR3 nucleotides are TGCGCCAGCAGTGAGACTTACGAGCAGTACGTC. This chain links TRBV10-1 with TRBJ2-7, with D unclear. Germline V gene sequence: CDR1 WNHNN, CDR2 SYGVQD (reference sequence). The CDR3 is 11 amino acids. The V end lost 2 bases, the J end lost 4 bases, and 3 bases lay between the germline ends.

V and J are TRBV20-1 and TRBJ2-1; D may be TRBD2 (5 bases). V lost 3 bases and J lost 4, with 10 bases in between. CDR3 length: 13 amino acids. Germline values: CDR1 DFQATT, CDR2 SNEGSKA (reference sequence). The CDR3: CSASPRTYNEQFF. The CDR3 DNA sequence: TGCAGTGCTAGTCCTAGGACTTACAATGAGCAGTTCTTC.

This clonotype occurred many times. V and J are TRBV6-2 or TRBV6-3 and TRBJ1-5, with a weak D call TRBD1 (5 bases). The V end lost 6 bases, the J end lost 6 bases, and 15 bases lay between the germline ends. This CDR3 has 14 residues. CDR1 is MNHEY, CDR2 SVGEGT, per germline. The CDR3 is CASSPAGTGQPQHF. The CDR3 nucleotides read TGTGCCAGCAGCCCTGCAGGGACGGGTCAGCCCCAGCATTTT.

This clonotype occurred many times. The chain recombines TRBV20-1 with TRBJ1-1; D not resolved. Germline-derived CDR1 and CDR2 are DFQATT and SNEGSKA (reference sequence). There are 14 residues in the CDR3. The ends were cut back, 1 base at V and 1 base at J, with 10 bases in the middle. The CDR3 nucleotides are TGCAGTGCTAGAGTTGACTCCCGGAACACTGAAGCTTTCTTT. Amino acid sequence: CSARVDSRNTEAFF.

This clonotype has a handful of counts. This chain joins TRBV28 and TRBJ1-4; D is perhaps TRBD1 (6 bases). The V gene lost 5 bases and the J gene lost 3 bases, with 13 bases spanning the gap. Germline values: CDR1 MDHEN, CDR2 SYDVKM. This CDR3 comprises 15 residues. CDR3 bases: TGTGCCAGCAGTGCAAACAGGGTGGCTAATGAAAAACTGTTTTTT. It codes for CASSANRVANEKLFF.

V is TRBV3-1 and J is TRBJ1-5; 10 bases fit TRBD1. Per germline, CDR1 LGHDT and CDR2 YNNKEL (reference sequence). The CDR3 loop spans 15 amino acids. V dropped 4 bases and J dropped 5; count of bases not matched to a gene: 5. The CDR3 spells CASSPRDRGDQPQHF. The CDR3 nucleotides read TGTGCCAGCAGCCCCCGGGACAGGGGCGATCAGCCCCAGCATTTT.

At least ten counts were recorded for this clonotype. This sequence joins TRBV11-2 and TRBJ1-1, with D possibly TRBD1 on 5 matching bases. V shed 5 bases and J shed 1 base, with 14 bases lying between them. This CDR3 spans 15 amino acids. Germline lookup yields CDR1 SGHAT and CDR2 FQNNGV. The DNA for the CDR3 is TGTGCCAGCAGCCCAGACAGCTACCCGAACACTGAAGCTTTCTTT. This encodes CASSPDSYPNTEAFF. Filled out from reference TRBV11-2 and TRBJ1-1, the complete variable domain reads EAGVAQSPRYKIIEKRQSVAFWCNPISGHATLYWYQQILGQGPKLLIQFQNNGVVDDSQLPKDRFSAERLKGVDSTLKIQPAKLEDSAVYLCASSPDSYPNTEAFFGQGTRLTVV.

This clonotype was recorded many times. CDR3 nucleotides: TGCGCCAGCAGACGACAACCAGAACGGGATGGCTACACCTTC. Protein: CASRRQPERDGYTF. The rearrangement links TRBV5-1 to TRBJ1-2; unclear D gene. V lost 5 bases and J lost 6, with 17 bases in between. The CDR3 spans 14 residues. Germline lookup yields CDR1 SGHRS and CDR2 YFSETQ. The whole variable domain, remainder taken from reference TRBV5-1 and TRBJ1-2, is KAGVTQTPRYLIKTRGQQVTLSCSPISGHRSVSWYQQTPGQGLQFLFEYFSETQRNKGNFPGRFSGRQFSNSRSEMNVSTLELGDSALYLCASRRQPERDGYTFGSGTRLTVV.

This clonotype was recorded many times. The rearrangement links TRBV10-3 to TRBJ1-2; D perhaps matches TRBD1 (6 bases). CDR1 and CDR2 (germline): ENHRY, SYGVKD. The V end was cut by 6 bases, the J end by 1 base, with 15 bases between. This CDR3 spans 15 amino acids. The CDR3 loop is CAIRSDRTYNYGYTF. Written as DNA, the CDR3 is TGTGCCATCAGGTCCGACAGGACTTATAACTATGGCTACACCTTC.

This clonotype was observed at least ten times. The chain carries TRBV7-6 and TRBJ1-4; the D is unclear. CDR1 is SGHVS, CDR2 FNYEAQ, per germline. V lost 5 bases to trimming and J lost 8 bases, with 18 bases between them. CDR3 length: 15 residues. The CDR3 loop reads CASSPFGTSSEKLFF. The CDR3 nucleotides are TGTGCCAGCAGCCCCTTCGGAACGTCGAGCGAAAAACTGTTTTTT.